This T cell receptor beta chain came from a study of CD8+ T cells in alopecia areata. Findings and caveats of the study: Persistence of many expanded lesional clones was seen in scalp and blood during tofacitinib.

Once RNA had been extracted, it was reverse transcribed into cDNA to act as the sequencing template. This table comes from immunoSEQ multiplex PCR, and its TCRdb copy is limited to in-frame clones, with some not included. The table shows about 200,000 clones, with around two fifths occurring only once. Germline CDR1 reads SGHRS; CDR2 reads YFSETQ. The J segment lost 5 bases and the V segment lost 4 bases, leaving 9 bases of the junction unmatched. This CDR3 spans 15 amino acids. In regard to this clone: Its specificity is not known.

As for treatment: oral pan-JAK inhibitor, 5-10 mg twice daily. The specimen comprised CD4+ T cells sorted from blood, sampled around week 34, from a patient treated with tofacitinib. This sequence originates from a human donor with alopecia areata. The chain uses TRBV5-1 and TRBJ2-7; TRBD1 matches 10 bases. The CDR3 sequence: CASSVAGTGVNEQYF. CDR3 coding DNA: TGCGCCAGCAGCGTAGCCGGGACAGGGGTGAACGAGCAGTACTTC.